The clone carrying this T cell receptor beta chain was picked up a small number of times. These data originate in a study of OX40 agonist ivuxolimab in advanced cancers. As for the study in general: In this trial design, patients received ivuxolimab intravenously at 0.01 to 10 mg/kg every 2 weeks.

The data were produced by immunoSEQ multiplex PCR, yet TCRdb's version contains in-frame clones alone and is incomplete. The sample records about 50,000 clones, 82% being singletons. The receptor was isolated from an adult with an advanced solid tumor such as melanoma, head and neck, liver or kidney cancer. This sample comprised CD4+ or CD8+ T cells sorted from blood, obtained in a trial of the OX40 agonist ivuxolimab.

The CDR3 protein is CASSFGRQETQYF. CDR3 sequence (DNA): TGTGCCAGCAGCTTCGGGCGGCAGGAGACCCAGTACTTC. The chain has TRBV7-2 and TRBJ2-5; D unresolved. V dropped 3 bases and J dropped 5 bases, with 10 bases sitting between them. CDR1 is SGHTA and CDR2 is FQGNSA in the germline V gene. CDR3 size: 13 residues.